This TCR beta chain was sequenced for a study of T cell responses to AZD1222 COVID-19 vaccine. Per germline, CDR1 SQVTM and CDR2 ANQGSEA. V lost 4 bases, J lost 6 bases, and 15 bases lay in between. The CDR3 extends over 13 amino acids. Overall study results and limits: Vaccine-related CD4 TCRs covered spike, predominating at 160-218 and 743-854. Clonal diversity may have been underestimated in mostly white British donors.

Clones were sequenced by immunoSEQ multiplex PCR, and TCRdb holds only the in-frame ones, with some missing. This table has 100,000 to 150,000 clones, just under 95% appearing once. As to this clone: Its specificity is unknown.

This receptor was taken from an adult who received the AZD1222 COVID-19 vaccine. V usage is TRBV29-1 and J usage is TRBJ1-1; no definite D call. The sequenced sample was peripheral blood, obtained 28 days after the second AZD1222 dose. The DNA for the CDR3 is TGCAGCGTTGTGTGGGGAGCGGGTGCTGAAGCTTTCTTT. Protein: CSVVWGAGAEAFF.